This entry lists 25 T cell receptor beta chains sequenced from one sample in a study of T cell responses to AZD1222 COVID-19 vaccine. TCRdb's table, derived via immunoSEQ multiplex PCR, lists solely in-frame clones and lacks some. The profile shows approximately 100,000 clones, 70% to 90% of them singletons. Specimen: peripheral blood, collected on day 0 of AZD1222 vaccination. Source of these receptors: an adult in good health.

J is TRBJ1-5 and V is TRBV23-1; D ambiguous. TRBV23-1 is given ORF status, its function remaining uncertain. The CDR3 is 15 amino acids. The V and J ends lost 0 bases and 5 bases respectively, with 11 bases between them. The DNA of the CDR3 is TGCGCCAGCAGTCAATCGAAAACAGATCATCAGCCCCAGCATTTT. Translation gives CASSQSKTDHQPQHF.

J is TRBJ2-7 and V is TRBV6-1; tentatively, D is TRBD2 (6 bases). Looked up from germline, CDR1 is MNHNS and CDR2 is SASEGT. This CDR3 comprises 18 residues. V shed 3 bases and J shed 2 bases, with 23 bases lying between them. This CDR3 reads CASSDQTVRLGSTYEQYF. The CDR3 DNA reads as TGTGCCAGCAGTGACCAGACAGTTAGACTAGGATCCACCTACGAGCAGTACTTC.

The rearrangement uses TRBV27 and TRBJ1-2; TRBD1 matches 7 bases. Per germline, CDR1 MNHEY and CDR2 SMNVEV (reference sequence). This CDR3 is 13 amino acids long. The trim removed 6 bases at V and 2 bases at J, leaving 3 bases unmatched. CDR3 coding DNA: TGTGCCAGCAGCCGGGACAGAAACTATGGCTACACCTTC. It is translated as CASSRDRNYGYTF.

This clone appeared a few times. The V call is TRBV9, the J call TRBJ2-5; D possibly matches TRBD1 or TRBD2 (5 bases each). The germline V gene encodes CDR1 SGDLS and CDR2 YYNGEE. This CDR3 region has 15 residues. V was pared by 0 bases and J by 2 bases, with 11 bases between. The CDR3: CASSVAVGVQETQYF. Written as DNA, the CDR3 is TGTGCCAGCAGCGTAGCTGTGGGGGTGCAAGAGACCCAGTACTTC.

The rearrangement joins TRBV6-5 to TRBJ2-7; 10 bases are shared with TRBD1. J gave up 6 bases and V 4 bases, and 12 bases lay outside the gene matches. The CDR3 consists of 16 residues. Germline CDR1 MNHEY, CDR2 SVGAGI. CDR3 DNA: TGTGCCAGCAGTTTACTGGATCCGGGACAGGGGACCGAGCAGTACTTC. It yields the protein CASSLLDPGQGTEQYF.

The chain carries TRBV27 and TRBJ2-7; 7 positions agree with TRBD2. Trimming removed 8 bases from V and 4 bases from J; junction bases left unmatched: 8. The CDR3 length is 13 residues. Germline lookup yields CDR1 MNHEY and CDR2 SMNVEV (reference sequence). The CDR3 DNA is TGTGCCAGCCGGGGTAGCGGGTTATACGAGCAGTACTTC. It is translated as CASRGSGLYEQYF.

CDR3 sequence reads: CASSRGGDLGYTF. CDR3 coding DNA: TGTGCCAGCAGCCGAGGGGGGGATCTTGGCTACACCTTC. The chain is built from TRBV5-4 and TRBJ1-2, with a possible D match to TRBD1 (6 bases). The V gene lost 4 bases and the J gene lost 7 bases, with 14 bases spanning the gap. Germline V gene data show CDR1 as SGHNT and CDR2 as YYREEE (reference sequence). The CDR3 covers 13 residues.

This clone was counted once. The gene calls are TRBV4-1 and TRBJ2-7, with TRBD1 matching 7 bases. Germline V gives CDR1 MGHRA, CDR2 YSYEKL. The V gene end was trimmed by 2 bases and the J gene end by 1 base; junction bases not matched to a gene: 8. This CDR3 region has 16 residues. The CDR3 DNA reads as TGCGCCAGCAGCCAAAAGGACAGGTGGGATTCCTACGAGCAGTACTTC. Its protein is CASSQKDRWDSYEQYF.

This chain links TRBV10-3 with TRBJ1-4; no reliable D call. Per germline, CDR1 ENHRY and CDR2 SYGVKD. CDR3 length: 13 residues. V shed 7 bases and J shed 8 bases, with 14 bases lying between them. CDR3 amino acids: CAIMAGSGEKLFF. In DNA form, the CDR3 reads TGTGCCATCATGGCGGGCTCCGGGGAAAAACTGTTTTTT.

The chain joins TRBV6-6 to TRBJ1-5; tentatively, D is TRBD1 (6 bases). The V end lost 5 bases, the J end lost 4 bases, and 12 bases lay between the germline ends. In germline, CDR1 is MNHNY, CDR2 SVGAGI (reference sequence). The CDR3 is made up of 14 amino acids. CDR3 coding DNA: TGTGCCAGCAGTAAAAACAGGGTTAATCAGCCCCAGCATTTT. This translates into CASSKNRVNQPQHF.

The chain has TRBV7-8 and TRBJ2-2, with D tentatively TRBD2 (6 bases). Germline assignment: CDR1 SGHVS and CDR2 FQNEAQ. The CDR3 contains 14 residues. Trimming stripped 5 bases from V and 2 bases from J, with 9 bases between. The CDR3 sequence: CASSPGLNTGELFF. The CDR3, as DNA: TGTGCCAGCAGCCCGGGACTCAACACCGGGGAGCTGTTTTTT.

The chain employs TRBV4-1 and TRBJ1-6; no reliable D call. The V gene lost 0 bases and the J gene lost 2 bases, with 11 bases spanning the gap. The CDR3 length is 17 residues. Germline values: CDR1 MGHRA, CDR2 YSYEKL. In DNA, the CDR3 is TGCGCCAGCAGCCAAGATTACCAGAGAACCTATAATTCACCCCTCCACTTT. This gives the protein CASSQDYQRTYNSPLHF.

The rearrangement uses TRBV7-6 and TRBJ2-3, with D perhaps TRBD2 (6 bases). The CDR3 is made up of 14 amino acids. V shed 2 bases and J shed 3 bases, with 9 bases lying between them. The germline V gene has CDR1 SGHVS and CDR2 FNYEAQ. The CDR3 sequence is CASSLRSGTDTQYF. In DNA form, the CDR3 reads TGTGCCAGCAGCTTAAGGAGCGGGACAGATACGCAGTATTTT.

The chain is built from TRBV19 and TRBJ2-5, with TRBD1 identical over 9 bases. This CDR3 is built from 14 residues. Germline CDR1 and CDR2: LNHDA and SQIVND (reference sequence). Trimming removed 9 bases from V and 5 bases from J; junction bases left unmatched: 10. As DNA, the CDR3 is TGTGCCAGCAGCCTGGGACAGGGAGTGGAGACCCAGTACTTC. It specifies CASSLGQGVETQYF.

The V and J genes are TRBV3-1 (or the pseudogene TRBV3-2) and TRBJ2-2, with TRBD2 matching over 9 bases. Germline assignment: CDR1 LGHDT and CDR2 YNNKEL (reference sequence). V was pared by 7 bases and J by 9 bases, with 9 bases of the junction left unmatched. The CDR3 length is 14 residues. In DNA, the CDR3 is TGTGCCAGCACCGAGACTAGCGGTAGTTGGGAGCTGTTTTTT. It specifies CASTETSGSWELFF.

In nucleotides, the CDR3 is TGCAGCGTTTCCCAGCAAGGGGGGGGGATCGATACGCAGTATTTT. Protein sequence: CSVSQQGGGIDTQYF. The chain couples TRBV29-1 to TRBJ2-3, with TRBD2 as a possible D gene (7 bases). Trimming removed 5 bases from V and 6 bases from J, with 21 bases in between. This CDR3 comprises 15 residues. Germline V gene data show CDR1 as SQVTM and CDR2 as ANQGSEA.

The J gene is TRBJ1-2, the V gene TRBV5-6; the D is unclear. There are 12 residues in the CDR3. V was cut by 2 bases and J by 9 bases, with 11 bases left in between. Germline V gives CDR1 SGHDT, CDR2 YYEEEE. The CDR3 spells CASSFGPASYTF. The CDR3 bases are TGTGCCAGCAGCTTCGGGCCGGCGAGCTACACCTTC.

At least ten counts were recorded for this clone. The V call is TRBV27, the J call TRBJ2-7; 7 bases line up with TRBD2. Germline lookup yields CDR1 MNHEY and CDR2 SMNVEV (reference sequence). The V segment lost 8 bases and the J segment 7 bases; nucleotides outside the gene matches: 8. CDR3 length equals 12 residues. The CDR3 sequence is CASATGGSEQYF. The CDR3 nucleotides are TGTGCCAGCGCCACGGGGGGATCGGAGCAGTACTTC.

Only one count was recorded for this clone. The rearrangement joins TRBV7-9 to TRBJ1-1, with D unresolved. Germline CDR1 and CDR2: SEHNR and FQNEAQ (reference sequence). V lost 1 base, J lost 4 bases, and 10 bases lay in between. This CDR3 comprises 14 residues. CDR3 coding DNA: TGTGCCAGCAGCTTAGAAGAGCTGGGCACTGAAGCTTTCTTT. Protein product: CASSLEELGTEAFF.

This clone was detected only once. The chain links TRBV28 to TRBJ1-1, with TRBD1 as a possible D gene (6 bases). V was clipped by 6 bases and J by 8 bases, with 13 bases between them. Germline CDR1 reads MDHEN; CDR2 reads SYDVKM. CDR3 length: 12 residues. The DNA of the CDR3 is TGTGCCAGCAGAACCGGACAGCGCGAAGCTTTCTTT. This sequence encodes CASRTGQREAFF. Together with reference TRBV28 and TRBJ1-1, the CDR3 gives the full variable domain: DVKVTQSSRYLVKRTGEKVFLECVQDMDHENMFWYRQDPGLGLRLIYFSYDVKMKEKGDIPEGYSVSREKKERFSLILESASTNQTSMYLCASRTGQREAFFGQGTRLTVV.

CDR3 residues: CASSKLHRDGYTF. DNA for the CDR3: TGTGCCAGCAGTAAGCTCCACAGGGATGGCTACACCTTC. This rearrangement joins TRBV6-5 to TRBJ1-2; D is possibly TRBD1 (6 bases). Trimming pared 5 bases from V and 6 bases from J, leaving 13 bases between. CDR1 is MNHEY, CDR2 SVGAGI, per germline. This CDR3 spans 13 amino acids.

The J gene is TRBJ2-7, the V gene TRBV7-9; possibly TRBD1 for D (6 bases). V dropped 4 bases and J dropped 0 bases, with 22 bases sitting between them. The CDR3 has 18 residues. Germline CDR1 reads SEHNR; CDR2 reads FQNEAQ (reference sequence). The CDR3 reads CASSSLTITGLSSYEQYF. CDR3 coding DNA: TGTGCCAGCAGCTCCCTGACCATAACAGGGCTAAGCTCCTACGAGCAGTACTTC. The full variable domain, in which reference TRBV7-9 and TRBJ2-7 provide the parts outside the CDR3, is DTGVSQNPRHKITKRGQNVTFRCDPISEHNRLYWYRQTLGQGPEFLTYFQNEAQLEKSRLLSDRFSAERPKGSFSTLEIQRTEQGDSAMYLCASSSLTITGLSSYEQYFGPGTRLTVT.

This chain uses TRBV21-1 with TRBJ2-7; the table's TRBD1 call for D was not verified on the DNA. TRBV21-1 is a known pseudogene. This CDR3 has 14 amino acids. The CDR3 loop is CASSRDRGGSEQYF. CDR3 DNA sequence: TGTGCCAGCAGCAGGGACAGAGGGGGATCCGAGCAGTACTTC.

The rearrangement joins TRBV19 to TRBJ2-1; possible D gene TRBD1, 6 bases. Germline values: CDR1 LNHDA, CDR2 SQIVND (reference sequence). V was pared by 5 bases and J by 6 bases, with 8 bases between. CDR3 length: 12 residues. As DNA, the CDR3 is TGTGCCAGTAGTCAGACAGGCAATGAGCAGTTCTTC. It translates to CASSQTGNEQFF.

Here the CDR3 reads CASSTQGQIGPDTQYF. CDR3 nucleotide sequence: TGTGCCAGTAGTACCCAAGGCCAGATCGGGCCGGATACGCAGTATTTT. The chain employs TRBV19 and TRBJ2-3; D gene unclear. V was clipped by 4 bases and J by 6 bases, with 20 bases between them. CDR3 length equals 16 residues. CDR1 and CDR2 (germline): LNHDA, SQIVND (reference sequence). Based on the CDR3 plus reference TRBV19 and TRBJ2-3, the full variable domain is DGGITQSPKYLFRKEGQNVTLSCEQNLNHDAMYWYRQDPGQGLRLIYYSQIVNDFQKGDIAEGYSVSREKKESFPLTVTSAQKNPTAFYLCASSTQGQIGPDTQYFGPGTRLTVL.